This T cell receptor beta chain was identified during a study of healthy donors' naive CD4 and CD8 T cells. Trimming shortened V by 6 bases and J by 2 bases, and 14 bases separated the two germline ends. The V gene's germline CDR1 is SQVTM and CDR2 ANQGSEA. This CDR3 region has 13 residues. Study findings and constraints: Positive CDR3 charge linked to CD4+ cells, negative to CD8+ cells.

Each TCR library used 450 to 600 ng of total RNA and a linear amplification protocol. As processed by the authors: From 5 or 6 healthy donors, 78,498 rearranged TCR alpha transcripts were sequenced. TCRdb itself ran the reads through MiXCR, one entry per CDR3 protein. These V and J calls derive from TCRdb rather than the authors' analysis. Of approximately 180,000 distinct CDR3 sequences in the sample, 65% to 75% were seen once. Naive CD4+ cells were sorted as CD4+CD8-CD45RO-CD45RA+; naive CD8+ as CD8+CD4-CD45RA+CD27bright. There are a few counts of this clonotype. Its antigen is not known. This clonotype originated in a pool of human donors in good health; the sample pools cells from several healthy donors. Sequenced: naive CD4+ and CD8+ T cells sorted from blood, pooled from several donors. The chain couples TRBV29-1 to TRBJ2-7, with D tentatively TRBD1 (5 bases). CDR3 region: CSVLTATTYEQYF. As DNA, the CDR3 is TGCAGCGTACTGACAGCCACAACCTACGAGCAGTACTTC.